What follows are 32 T cell receptor beta chains derived from one specimen sequenced in a study of blood T cell repertoires in COVID-19. Sequenced by immunoSEQ multiplex PCR; TCRdb stores in-frame clones only, minus some. The data show approximately 160,000 clones, approximately 83% seen once. The sequencing input was peripheral blood. These receptors came from a woman aged 55-69 years with acute or convalescent COVID-19.

The V and J genes are TRBV6-5 and TRBJ2-5; the D gene is possibly TRBD2 (6 bases). Germline CDR1 reads MNHEY; CDR2 reads SVGAGI. Trimming removed 10 bases at V and 1 base at J, with 10 bases between. The CDR3 is 12 amino acids. CDR3: CATRRGQETQYF. In DNA, the CDR3 is TGTGCCACCCGGAGGGGCCAAGAGACCCAGTACTTC.

The chain recombines TRBV28 with TRBJ1-1; 9 bases line up with TRBD1. Germline V gives CDR1 MDHEN, CDR2 SYDVKM. Trimming at V came to 5 bases and at J to 12 bases, leaving 10 bases not matched to a gene. The CDR3 sequence is 13 residues long. CDR3 residues: CASSNPGQGMPFF. The CDR3 DNA reads as TGTGCCAGCAGTAACCCGGGACAGGGTATGCCTTTCTTT.

This chain joins TRBV27 and TRBJ2-1; perhaps TRBD2 as D (5 bases). The CDR3 is 15 amino acids. V was clipped by 6 bases and J by 9 bases, with 21 bases between them. Per germline, CDR1 MNHEY and CDR2 SMNVEV (reference sequence). The CDR3 coding sequence is TGTGCCAGCAGCTTGTTCCTAGCTTTGGTCGGTGAGCAGTTCTTC. Protein: CASSLFLALVGEQFF.

CDR3 in amino acids: CACRDRPYEQYF. CDR3 DNA sequence: TGTGCCTGCCGGGACAGACCCTACGAGCAGTACTTC. The V and J genes are TRBV2 and TRBJ2-7, with 7 bases fitting TRBD1. CDR3 length equals 12 residues. After removal of 11 bases from V and 2 bases from J, the junction contained 6 bases not matched to a gene. CDR1 and CDR2 from the germline V gene are SNHLY and FYNNEI.

This clone was observed a handful of times. This chain joins TRBV5-4 and TRBJ2-2; 10 nucleotides match TRBD1. V lost 7 bases to trimming and J lost 5 bases; unmatched junction nucleotides: 2. Germline CDR1 and CDR2: SGHNT and YYREEE (reference sequence). The CDR3 spans 13 residues. CDR3 bases: TGTGCCAGCCGACAGGGGGCGACCGGGGAGCTGTTTTTT. Protein product: CASRQGATGELFF. The full variable domain, completed using reference TRBV5-4 and TRBJ2-2, is ETGVTQSPTHLIKTRGQQVTLRCSSQSGHNTVSWYQQALGQGPQFIFQYYREEENGRGNFPPRFSGLQFPNYSSELNVNALELDDSALYLCASRQGATGELFFGEGSRLTVL.

This clone was picked up one time. V usage is TRBV6-5 and J usage is TRBJ1-1; tentative D call: TRBD1 (6 bases). The germline CDR1 and CDR2 sequences are MNHEY and SVGAGI. The V and J ends lost 7 bases and 0 bases respectively, with 12 bases between them. The CDR3 sequence is 14 residues long. The CDR3 sequence: CASNPQGLNTEAFF. The CDR3 DNA reads as TGTGCCAGCAACCCACAGGGCCTGAACACTGAAGCTTTCTTT.

The genes are TRBV30 and TRBJ2-2, with 9 bases fitting TRBD2. CDR3 length: 14 residues. CDR1 and CDR2 (germline): GTSNPN, SVGIG (reference sequence). The junction had 4 bases not matched to a gene; V was cut back by 4 bases and J by 4 bases. CDR3 nucleotides: TGTGCCTGGAAGCGGGGGGTCACCACCGGGGAGCTGTTTTTT. Its protein is CAWKRGVTTGELFF.

The chain employs TRBV15 and TRBJ2-6; 11 bases match TRBD1. With 6 bases clipped from V and 2 bases from J, the junction kept 3 bases outside the gene matches. Germline CDR1 and CDR2: LNHNV and YYDKDF (reference sequence). The CDR3 sequence is 16 residues long. As DNA, the CDR3 is TGTGCCACCAGAGGACAGGGGGCTACTGGGGCCAACGTCCTGACTTTC. The encoded protein is CATRGQGATGANVLTF. Variable domain in full (rest from reference TRBV15 and TRBJ2-6): DAMVIQNPRYQVTQFGKPVTLSCSQTLNHNVMYWYQQKSSQAPKLLFHYYDKDFNNEADTPDNFQSRRPNTSFCFLDIRSPGLGDTAMYLCATRGQGATGANVLTFGAGSRLTVL.

The V and J genes are TRBV4-2 and TRBJ2-1, with D possibly being TRBD2 (6 bases). CDR1 LGHNA and CDR2 YNFKEQ come from the germline V gene. The CDR3 sequence is 16 residues long. The V gene lost 2 bases and the J gene lost 0 bases, with 11 bases spanning the gap. The CDR3 reads CASSQLAVSSYNEQFF. CDR3 coding DNA: TGTGCCAGCAGCCAATTAGCGGTAAGCTCCTACAATGAGCAGTTCTTC.

The CDR3 bases are TGTGCCAGCAGCCAGGACAGAGACAGGGCAATTAACTATGGCTACACCTTC. Its translation: CASSQDRDRAINYGYTF. The rearrangement joins TRBV4-2 to TRBJ1-2; 7 positions agree with TRBD1. V lost 3 bases to trimming and J lost 1 base; unmatched junction nucleotides: 11. The germline CDR1 and CDR2 sequences are LGHNA and YNFKEQ. The CDR3 runs 17 residues.

The chain carries TRBV6-2 or TRBV6-3 and TRBJ2-4; the D gene is possibly TRBD2 (7 bases). The CDR3 sequence is 15 residues long. CDR1 and CDR2 from the germline V gene are MNHEY and SVGEGT. The V gene lost 5 bases and the J gene lost 0 bases, with 11 bases spanning the gap. CDR3 region: CASSPGGIAKNIQYF. The CDR3 DNA reads TGTGCCAGCAGTCCGGGGGGCATAGCCAAAAACATTCAGTACTTC.

The chain joins TRBV7-8 to TRBJ1-5; TRBD1 aligns across 7 bases. CDR3 length: 16 residues. Per the germline V gene, CDR1 is SGHVS and CDR2 is FQNEAQ. Losses at the gene ends were 3 bases for V and 2 bases for J; bases not matched to a gene: 7. The CDR3 coding sequence is TGTGCCAGCAGCTTTACAGGGGAGGAGGGCAATCAGCCCCAGCATTTT. It specifies CASSFTGEEGNQPQHF.

This clone has just a few counts. The rearrangement uses TRBV28 and TRBJ1-1; the D is unclear. This CDR3 spans 15 amino acids. Germline values: CDR1 MDHEN, CDR2 SYDVKM. V shed 2 bases and J shed 7 bases, with 17 bases lying between them. CDR3 bases: TGTGCCAGCAGTTTACAATTACCCAGTTCAATTGAAGCTTTCTTT. Encoded protein: CASSLQLPSSIEAFF.

The chain uses TRBV27 and TRBJ2-7, with 7 bases that match TRBD1. Germline V gene data show CDR1 as MNHEY and CDR2 as SMNVEV (reference sequence). Germline trimming cut 7 bases from V and 5 bases from J; bases unmatched to any gene: 11. The CDR3 sequence is 14 residues long. The chain's CDR3 is CASNPGTAIHEQYF. Written as DNA, the CDR3 is TGTGCCAGCAACCCCGGGACAGCCATCCACGAGCAGTACTTC.

The CDR3 protein is CASREQGLGNEKLFF. The CDR3 nucleotides are TGCGCCAGCAGGGAACAGGGGCTGGGTAATGAAAAACTGTTTTTT. The chain recombines TRBV5-1 with TRBJ1-4; 7 nucleotides match TRBD1. The J segment lost 4 bases and the V segment lost 5 bases, leaving 8 bases of the junction unmatched. The CDR3 loop spans 15 amino acids. CDR1 SGHRS and CDR2 YFSETQ come from the germline V gene.

CDR3 bases: TGTGCCTGGAGTGACAGGGGTATCGACGAGCAGTACTTC. Amino acids: CAWSDRGIDEQYF. The genes are TRBV30 and TRBJ2-7, with 7 bases matching TRBD1. V was clipped by 1 base and J by 5 bases; unmatched bases: 5. The CDR3 covers 13 residues. From germline, CDR1 is GTSNPN and CDR2 SVGIG (reference sequence).

V usage is TRBV4-3 and J usage is TRBJ1-4; 8 positions match TRBD1. Germline V gene data show CDR1 as LGHNA and CDR2 as YSLEER. With 4 bases clipped from V and 2 bases from J, the junction kept 6 bases outside the gene matches. There are 16 residues in the CDR3. CDR3 loop: CASSPGQGPTNEKLFF. CDR3 DNA: TGCGCCAGCAGCCCCGGACAGGGACCGACTAATGAAAAACTGTTTTTT.

CDR3 sequence: CAAGQGAMNTEAFF. The CDR3 DNA reads TGTGCCGCGGGACAGGGGGCGATGAACACTGAAGCTTTCTTT. This chain joins TRBV19 and TRBJ1-1; 12 bases align to TRBD1. This CDR3 has 14 residues. V was clipped by 11 bases and J by 0 bases; unmatched bases: 4. Germline CDR1 reads LNHDA; CDR2 reads SQIVND (reference sequence). The whole variable domain, filled in from reference TRBV19 and TRBJ1-1, reads DGGITQSPKYLFRKEGQNVTLSCEQNLNHDAMYWYRQDPGQGLRLIYYSQIVNDFQKGDIAEGYSVSREKKESFPLTVTSAQKNPTAFYLCAAGQGAMNTEAFFGQGTRLTVV.

V usage is TRBV9 and J usage is TRBJ1-2; no definite D call. Germline CDR1 is SGDLS and CDR2 is YYNGEE. The CDR3 loop spans 16 amino acids. Trimming stripped 0 bases from V and 6 bases from J, with 18 bases between. The CDR3 loop reads CASSVVADMLYDGYTF. The CDR3 bases are TGTGCCAGCAGCGTAGTGGCCGACATGCTTTATGATGGCTACACCTTC.

This chain uses TRBV5-1 with TRBJ1-2, with a possible D match to TRBD1 (5 bases). Germline V lookup: CDR1 SGHRS, CDR2 YFSETQ. Trimming removed 0 bases from V and 8 bases from J, with 14 bases in between. The CDR3 is 14 residues long. CDR3 in DNA: TGCGCCAGCAGCTTGGACAGGTTGGGCGGCGGCTACACCTTC. This gives the protein CASSLDRLGGGYTF.

The rearrangement joins TRBV7-3 to TRBJ2-3; D may be TRBD2 (6 bases). The CDR3 length is 13 residues. Germline assignment: CDR1 SGHTA and CDR2 FQGTGA. Deletions cut 5 bases from V and 6 bases from J, with 12 bases between. The CDR3: CASSPRGGDTQYF. The DNA for the CDR3 is TGTGCCAGCAGCCCCCGCGGAGGGGATACGCAGTATTTT.

The V call is TRBV9, the J call TRBJ1-1; 8 bases match TRBD1. The trim removed 0 bases at V and 0 bases at J, leaving 10 bases unmatched. The germline V gene has CDR1 SGDLS and CDR2 YYNGEE. The CDR3 spans 18 residues. CDR3 loop: CASSVGGQPGQVNTEAFF. DNA for the CDR3: TGTGCCAGCAGCGTAGGGGGCCAACCGGGACAGGTGAACACTGAAGCTTTCTTT.

Turning to this clone: This same CDR3 is encoded by further DNA sequences in the sample. The chain recombines TRBV19 with TRBJ2-2, with 10 bases that match TRBD2. The CDR3 sequence is 16 residues long. The germline gives CDR1 LNHDA, CDR2 SQIVND (reference sequence). Losses at the gene ends were 4 bases for V and 2 bases for J; bases not matched to a gene: 4. The CDR3 DNA reads as TGTGCCAGTAGTACCAGGACTAGCGGAAACACCGGGGAGCTGTTTTTT. This gives the protein CASSTRTSGNTGELFF. Full variable domain (missing parts from reference TRBV19 and TRBJ2-2): DGGITQSPKYLFRKEGQNVTLSCEQNLNHDAMYWYRQDPGQGLRLIYYSQIVNDFQKGDIAEGYSVSREKKESFPLTVTSAQKNPTAFYLCASSTRTSGNTGELFFGEGSRLTVL.

The chain recombines TRBV27 with TRBJ2-1; 8 bases line up with TRBD2. The CDR3 consists of 19 residues. Losses at the gene ends were 3 bases for V and 7 bases for J; bases not matched to a gene: 20. Germline V gives CDR1 MNHEY, CDR2 SMNVEV (reference sequence). CDR3 protein: CASSFSSRGGGGYRNEQFF. CDR3 DNA: TGTGCCAGCAGTTTCTCCTCCCGTGGGGGCGGGGGGTATCGGAATGAGCAGTTCTTC.

The V and J genes are TRBV25-1 and TRBJ2-1, with TRBD2 matching over 10 bases. Germline V gene data show CDR1 as MGHDK and CDR2 as SYGVNS. The CDR3 is made up of 17 amino acids. V was pared by 3 bases and J by 3 bases, with 8 bases of the junction left unmatched. The CDR3 reads CASSDPRLAGGYNEQFF. CDR3 bases: TGTGCCAGCAGTGACCCCCGACTAGCGGGTGGCTACAATGAGCAGTTCTTC. Combining the CDR3 with reference TRBV25-1 and TRBJ2-1 gives the whole variable domain EADIYQTPRYLVIGTGKKITLECSQTMGHDKMYWYQQDPGMELHLIHYSYGVNSTEKGDLSSESTVSRIRTEHFPLTLESARPSHTSQYLCASSDPRLAGGYNEQFFGPGTRLTVL.

V gene TRBV3-1 (or the pseudogene TRBV3-2) combines with J gene TRBJ2-2; tentatively, D is TRBD2 (5 bases). With 1 base removed from V and 7 bases from J, the gap between germline ends came to 7 bases. Germline V gene data show CDR1 as LGHDT and CDR2 as YNNKEL (reference sequence). The CDR3 totals 13 residues. CDR3 in amino acids: CASSQGGGGELFF. The CDR3 region has the DNA TGTGCCAGCAGCCAAGGAGGAGGCGGGGAGCTGTTTTTT.

Here the CDR3 DNA reads TGTGCCAGCAGCCTAGCGGATCCAAGCACAGATACGCAGTATTTT. Protein: CASSLADPSTDTQYF. This sequence joins TRBV3-1 (or the pseudogene TRBV3-2) and TRBJ2-3; D perhaps matches TRBD2 (6 bases). The CDR3 has 15 amino acids. Trimming removed 4 bases from V and 0 bases from J, with 11 bases in between. Per germline, CDR1 LGHDT and CDR2 YNNKEL (reference sequence).

The chain uses TRBV6-2 or TRBV6-3 and TRBJ1-2; D possibly corresponds to TRBD1 (6 bases). The CDR3 has 14 amino acids. Germline V CDR1 and CDR2: MNHEY, SVGEGT. Trimming cost V 5 bases and J 4 bases, with 14 bases left between them. CDR3 region: CASSPAGASYGYTF. CDR3 DNA: TGTGCCAGCAGTCCCGCGGGGGCAAGCTATGGCTACACCTTC.

V and J are TRBV5-1 and TRBJ1-4, with TRBD1 as a possible D gene (5 bases). Per the germline V gene, CDR1 is SGHRS and CDR2 is YFSETQ. The CDR3 is 14 amino acids. Trimming shortened V by 2 bases and J by 8 bases, and 13 bases separated the two germline ends. CDR3 in DNA: TGCGCCAGCAGCTTCAGGCAGGGTAGCGAAAAACTGTTTTTT. This codes for CASSFRQGSEKLFF.

The rearrangement joins TRBV9 to TRBJ1-1; maybe TRBD1 (5 bases). The V end was cut by 1 base, the J end by 4 bases, with 8 bases between. Per the germline V gene, CDR1 is SGDLS and CDR2 is YYNGEE. CDR3 length equals 13 residues. The CDR3 protein is CASSVTGGTEAFF. CDR3 bases: TGTGCCAGCAGCGTAACGGGGGGCACTGAAGCTTTCTTT.

The rearrangement uses TRBV18 and TRBJ1-4; D remains unclear. Between the trimmed V and J ends, which lost 4 bases and 7 bases, there was a span of 7 bases. The germline gives CDR1 KGHSH, CDR2 LQKENI. The CDR3 sequence is 12 residues long. In DNA form, the CDR3 reads TGTGCCAGCTCACTGGGAGGTGAAAAACTGTTTTTT. Amino acid sequence: CASSLGGEKLFF.

The gene calls are TRBV7-8 and TRBJ1-1, with 7 positions matching TRBD1. From germline, CDR1 is SGHVS and CDR2 FQNEAQ. J was trimmed by 3 bases and V by 1 base; bases with no gene match: 5. The CDR3 sequence is 15 residues long. CDR3 sequence: CASSLGRGRDTEAFF. DNA for the CDR3: TGTGCCAGCAGCTTAGGAAGGGGGCGCGACACTGAAGCTTTCTTT.